The 6 T cell receptor beta chains given below trace back to one sample, sequenced in a study of T cells in Graves' hyperthyroidism and ophthalmopathy (dated by TCRdb to the late 2010s). Library preparation was by multiplex PCR. Instrument on record: Illumina HiSeq 2000. Amplification of TCR beta CDR3 regions was carried out from RNA transcripts. The first round of RT-PCR for the TCR CDR3 was performed with the HTBI primer set and the Qiagen OneStep RT-PCR kit. TCRdb trimmed the raw reads at Q25, called clones with MiXCR and kept productive beta chains. All rows with the same CDR3 protein become a single entry with the most common DNA and genes. The sample profile shows fewer than 450,000 distinct CDR3 sequences; about 18% of them were found once. The ten top clones hold 40% to 45% of the sample. The sequencing sample was made of blood. All receptors come from a man in his late teens or twenties with Graves' ophthalmopathy.

In this sample, this clonotype turned up a few times. Its ends do not fully match the called genes, so a read error is possible. The chain combines TRBV28 with TRBJ2-1; D is uncertain. The germline V gene has CDR1 MDHEN and CDR2 SYDVKM. The length of the CDR3 is 15 residues. The CDR3 here is CASSFALPVYYEQFF. The CDR3 DNA reads TGTGCCAGCAGTTTTGCTCTCCCCGTCTACTATGAGCAGTTCTTC.

Many counts were recorded for this clonotype. The chain couples TRBV6-1 to TRBJ2-7; TRBD2 is a possible D gene (5 bases). Trimming cost V 6 bases and J 6 bases, with 9 bases left between them. This CDR3 is 11 amino acids long. The germline V gene encodes CDR1 MNHNS and CDR2 SASEGT. The CDR3 loop is CASSPGVEQYF. The CDR3 DNA reads as TGTGCCAGCAGCCCCGGGGTCGAGCAGTACTTC.

V is TRBV6-5 and J is TRBJ2-1, with 9 nucleotides matching TRBD1. The junction had 10 bases not matched to a gene; V was cut back by 5 bases and J by 8 bases. Germline V CDR1 and CDR2: MNHEY, SVGAGI. The CDR3 sequence is 15 residues long. The CDR3: CASSPRDRAGDEQFF. Written as DNA, the CDR3 is TGTGCCAGCAGTCCCCGGGACAGGGCGGGCGATGAGCAGTTCTTC.

Remarks on this clonotype: This may be a read error: a much more frequent sequence differs by one nucleotide. The V call is TRBV27, the J call TRBJ2-7; TRBD2 matches 10 bases. The CDR3 is 16 residues long. V gave up 6 bases and J gave up 7 bases; unmatched junction bases: 15. The germline CDR1 and CDR2 sequences are MNHEY and SMNVEV (reference sequence). The CDR3 DNA sequence: TGTGCCAGCAGCCCTTCTCTGGGTAGCGGGGGGCAGGAGCAGTACTTC. Its protein is CASSPSLGSGGQEQYF.

This clonotype was seen a handful of times. The chain links TRBV19 to TRBJ2-2; TRBD1 matches 7 bases. The germline gives CDR1 LNHDA, CDR2 SQIVND (reference sequence). V lost 0 bases to trimming and J lost 2 bases; unmatched junction nucleotides: 3. CDR3 length equals 16 residues. The CDR3: CASSIEQGRNTGELFF. The CDR3 nucleotides are TGTGCCAGTAGTATAGAACAGGGGCGCAACACCGGGGAGCTGTTTTTT.

Ten or more counts support this clonotype. V usage is TRBV5-1 and J usage is TRBJ1-2, with D unresolved. Germline V lookup: CDR1 SGHRS, CDR2 YFSETQ. V was cut by 4 bases and J by 8 bases, with 12 bases left in between. The CDR3 extends over 12 amino acids. The CDR3 sequence: CASSVDGFGYTF. The CDR3 coding sequence is TGCGCCAGCAGCGTGGACGGCTTCGGCTACACCTTC.